Below, 27 T cell receptor beta chains from the same sample are listed, as sequenced in a study of blood T cell repertoires in COVID-19. The table came from immunoSEQ multiplex PCR; TCRdb's copy has only in-frame clones and leaves some out. The sample yields some 120,000 clones, around 90% seen once. Sequencing was performed on peripheral blood. The receptor source for this set is a man between 50 and 59 years old with active COVID-19.

This chain uses TRBV7-9 with TRBJ1-2, with D perhaps TRBD1 (6 bases). The CDR3 runs 13 residues. V was shortened by 2 bases and J by 6 bases, with 10 bases between the two germline ends. CDR1 and CDR2 from the germline V gene are SEHNR and FQNEAQ (reference sequence). CDR3 sequence (DNA): TGTGCCAGCAGCTTAACAGGGAGAAATGGCTACACCTTC. It specifies CASSLTGRNGYTF.

The chain combines TRBV21-1 with TRBJ2-2; TRBD2, as called in the table, went unchecked against the DNA. TRBV21-1 is designated a pseudogene. This CDR3 has 17 residues. Written as DNA, the CDR3 is TGTGCCATAAACCCCTGTACTAGCGGCAGAAACACCGGGGAGCTGTTTTTT. Translating gives CAINPCTSGRNTGELFF.

The chain uses TRBV11-1 and TRBJ2-5, with D possibly TRBD2 on 6 matching bases. Germline V CDR1 and CDR2: SGHAT, FQDESV (reference sequence). This CDR3 comprises 13 residues. The V end was cut by 6 bases, the J end by 2 bases, with 10 bases between. The CDR3 region has the DNA TGTGCCAGCAGTGTCGGGACTCAAGAGACCCAGTACTTC. Its protein product is CASSVGTQETQYF.

The chain recombines TRBV11-2 with TRBJ2-1; 11 bases are shared with TRBD1. J was trimmed by 9 bases and V by 5 bases; bases with no gene match: 9. The CDR3 spans 15 residues. Per the germline V gene, CDR1 is SGHAT and CDR2 is FQNNGV. The CDR3 DNA sequence: TGTGCCAGCAGCCTGGACAGGGGGCGCCCCGGTGAGCAGTTCTTC. Its translation is CASSLDRGRPGEQFF.

V usage is TRBV6-5 and J usage is TRBJ2-5; weak D call: TRBD1 (7 bases). Deletions cut 11 bases from V and 2 bases from J, with 21 bases between. The CDR3 consists of 15 residues. The germline CDR1 and CDR2 sequences are MNHEY and SVGAGI. CDR3 loop: CAHMRQGGGQETQYF. CDR3 nucleotides: TGTGCCCACATGAGGCAGGGGGGCGGTCAAGAGACCCAGTACTTC.

This clone was seen a handful of times. V usage is TRBV11-3 and J usage is TRBJ1-6; possible D gene TRBD1, 6 bases. V was trimmed by 3 bases and J by 7 bases, leaving 13 bases between them. The CDR3 is 15 amino acids. Germline V gene lookup returns CDR1 SGHNT and CDR2 YENEEA. CDR3 sequence reads: CASSLRGTANSPLHF. The CDR3 DNA reads TGTGCCAGCAGCTTGAGGGGGACGGCGAATTCACCCCTCCACTTT.

The genes are TRBV5-4 and TRBJ2-1; 7 bases align to TRBD1. Trimming cost V 3 bases and J 10 bases; bases outside gene matches: 13. Germline CDR1 and CDR2: SGHNT and YYREEE (reference sequence). The CDR3 is 15 residues long. This chain's CDR3 is CASSSPPTTGEEQFF. The CDR3 DNA reads as TGTGCCAGCAGCTCGCCTCCAACTACAGGGGAAGAGCAGTTCTTC. The whole variable domain, filled in from reference TRBV5-4 and TRBJ2-1, reads ETGVTQSPTHLIKTRGQQVTLRCSSQSGHNTVSWYQQALGQGPQFIFQYYREEENGRGNFPPRFSGLQFPNYSSELNVNALELDDSALYLCASSSPPTTGEEQFFGPGTRLTVL.

The chain is built from TRBV18 and TRBJ2-2, with TRBD1 as a possible D gene (6 bases). Germline CDR1 is KGHSH and CDR2 is LQKENI. V was pared by 4 bases and J by 3 bases, with 15 bases between. The CDR3 consists of 16 residues. The CDR3 DNA is TGTGCCAGCTCACGCGCCGGGACAACCGACACCGGGGAGCTGTTTTTT. Amino acid sequence: CASSRAGTTDTGELFF.

This sequence joins TRBV7-2 and TRBJ1-4, with TRBD1 as a possible D gene (6 bases). From germline, CDR1 is SGHTA and CDR2 FQGNSA. This CDR3 is 15 amino acids long. V was pared by 1 base and J by 7 bases, with 13 bases between. CDR3 sequence reads: CASSLGGEGGEKLFF. Here the CDR3 DNA reads TGTGCCAGCAGCTTAGGTGGGGAAGGGGGTGAAAAACTGTTTTTT. The full variable domain, with the rest looked up from reference TRBV7-2 and TRBJ1-4, is GAGVSQSPSNKVTEKGKDVELRCDPISGHTALYWYRQSLGQGLEFLIYFQGNSAPDKSGLPSDRFSAERTGGSVSTLTIQRTQQEDSAVYLCASSLGGEGGEKLFFGSGTQLSVL.

The chain is built from TRBV27 and TRBJ2-3; no firm D call. CDR3 size: 13 residues. Trimming took 5 bases from V and 8 from J, leaving 14 bases between them. Germline CDR1 and CDR2: MNHEY and SMNVEV (reference sequence). In DNA, the CDR3 is TGTGCCAGCAGTCTCGCGGTTGCTGGTACGCAGTATTTT. This translates into CASSLAVAGTQYF.

Of note for this clone: The same CDR3 is also encoded by other DNA sequences in this sample. The V call is TRBV28, the J call TRBJ1-1, with no clear D. The CDR3 length is 13 residues. Trimming took off 5 bases at V and 0 bases at J, with 7 bases between the two ends. CDR1 MDHEN and CDR2 SYDVKM come from the germline V gene. The CDR3 loop reads CASSPPLNTEAFF. DNA of the CDR3: TGTGCCAGCAGTCCCCCTTTGAACACTGAAGCTTTCTTT.

The chain has TRBV11-3 and TRBJ2-2; TRBD2 matches at 14 bases. Unmatched junction bases numbered 3, after V lost 1 base and J lost 5 bases. The CDR3 spans 17 residues. From germline, CDR1 is SGHNT and CDR2 YENEEA. The CDR3 sequence is CASSLGGTSGRTGELFF. Written as DNA, the CDR3 is TGTGCCAGCAGCTTAGGAGGGACTAGCGGGAGAACCGGGGAGCTGTTTTTT. Complete variable domain (other parts from reference TRBV11-3 and TRBJ2-2): EAGVVQSPRYKIIEKKQPVAFWCNPISGHNTLYWYLQNLGQGPELLIRYENEEAVDDSQLPKDRFSAERLKGVDSTLKIQPAELGDSAVYLCASSLGGTSGRTGELFFGEGSRLTVL.

The chain combines TRBV18 with TRBJ1-2, with 10 bases aligning to TRBD1. CDR1 KGHSH and CDR2 LQKENI come from the germline V gene. The CDR3 is 16 residues long. Trimming took 0 bases from V and 6 from J; bases not matched to a gene: 7. The CDR3 loop is CASSPPSTGGANGYTF. DNA for the CDR3: TGTGCCAGCTCACCACCGTCGACAGGGGGCGCCAATGGCTACACCTTC. Full variable domain (rest looked up from reference TRBV18 and TRBJ1-2): NAGVMQNPRHLVRRRGQEARLRCSPMKGHSHVYWYRQLPEEGLKFMVYLQKENIIDESGMPKERFSAEFPKEGPSILRIQQVVRGDSAAYFCASSPPSTGGANGYTFGSGTRLTVV.

V and J are TRBV11-2 and TRBJ2-7; 13 bases map to TRBD2. Trimming removed 4 bases from V and 7 bases from J; junction bases left unmatched: 4. The CDR3 consists of 14 residues. The germline gives CDR1 SGHAT, CDR2 FQNNGV. The CDR3 DNA follows: TGTGCCAGCAGCTCGACTAGCGGGAGGAGGGAGCAGTACGTC. Translation: CASSSTSGRREQYV.

The rearrangement links TRBV24-1 to TRBJ2-1; 10 nucleotides agree with TRBD1. Germline values: CDR1 KGHDR, CDR2 SFDVKD. The CDR3 totals 15 residues. Losses at the gene ends were 4 bases for V and 10 bases for J; bases not matched to a gene: 9. DNA for the CDR3: TGTGCCACCAGTGACCCGGGACAGGGGATCGAAGAGCAGTTCTTC. It codes for CATSDPGQGIEEQFF.

This clone is a singleton in its sample. The chain combines TRBV7-8 with TRBJ2-2, with D possibly being TRBD1 (6 bases). The germline V and J ends were trimmed by 5 bases and 6 bases, with 16 bases remaining between them. Germline V gene sequence: CDR1 SGHVS, CDR2 FQNEAQ. This CDR3 spans 15 amino acids. CDR3: CASSLRGGSAGELFF. The DNA for the CDR3 is TGTGCCAGCAGCCTGAGAGGGGGTAGCGCCGGGGAGCTGTTTTTT.

On this clone itself: Other DNA sequences in the sample encode the same CDR3. The chain couples TRBV11-2 to TRBJ1-1; D is ambiguous. The germline gives CDR1 SGHAT, CDR2 FQNNGV. The CDR3 consists of 14 residues. Trimming stripped 1 base from V and 1 base from J, with 7 bases between. The CDR3: CASSLAPGNTEAFF. The CDR3 bases are TGTGCCAGCAGCTTAGCTCCGGGGAACACTGAAGCTTTCTTT.

The chain is built from TRBV6-1 and TRBJ1-2; D remains unclear. The germline V gene has CDR1 MNHNS and CDR2 SASEGT. The CDR3 contains 13 residues. Trimming left V 2 bases short and J 4 bases short, with 8 bases between. CDR3 region: CASSEPQVYGYTF. In nucleotides, the CDR3 is TGTGCCAGCAGTGAACCCCAGGTCTATGGCTACACCTTC.

This clone was picked up a small number of times. In nucleotides, the CDR3 is TGCGCCAGCAGCATCCGAGGGGGGGTCCTTAGCACAGATACGCAGTATTTT. Amino acid sequence: CASSIRGGVLSTDTQYF. This chain joins TRBV5-1 and TRBJ2-3, with a weak D call TRBD2 (7 bases). The germline V gene encodes CDR1 SGHRS and CDR2 YFSETQ. CDR3 length: 17 residues. Trimming removed 4 bases at V and 0 bases at J, with 18 bases between. The variable domain in full, completed from reference TRBV5-1 and TRBJ2-3, reads KAGVTQTPRYLIKTRGQQVTLSCSPISGHRSVSWYQQTPGQGLQFLFEYFSETQRNKGNFPGRFSGRQFSNSRSEMNVSTLELGDSALYLCASSIRGGVLSTDTQYFGPGTRLTVL.

The CDR3 region has the DNA TGTGCCAGCAGTCAGGGGACAGGGGGCTCCTACGAGCAGTACGTC. It yields the protein CASSQGTGGSYEQYV. The chain uses TRBV6-5 and TRBJ2-7; 11 nucleotides match TRBD1. V gave up 5 bases and J gave up 0 bases; unmatched junction bases: 3. Per germline, CDR1 MNHEY and CDR2 SVGAGI. This CDR3 has 15 residues.

The rearrangement joins TRBV6-1 to TRBJ1-1; D is undetermined. This CDR3 has 15 amino acids. With 3 bases removed from V and 1 base from J, the gap between germline ends came to 12 bases. Germline V gene lookup returns CDR1 MNHNS and CDR2 SASEGT. CDR3 nucleotide sequence: TGTGCCAGCAGTGAGATGCGTACAGCGAACACTGAAGCTTTCTTT. Translation gives CASSEMRTANTEAFF.

The rearrangement uses TRBV5-5 and TRBJ1-6; D is perhaps TRBD1 (6 bases). This CDR3 spans 15 amino acids. From germline, CDR1 is SGHKS and CDR2 YYEKEE (reference sequence). V dropped 2 bases and J dropped 5 bases, with 11 bases sitting between them. For the CDR3, the DNA is TGTGCCAGCAGCTTCTTACAGGGTAATAATTCACCCCTCCACTTT. Its translation: CASSFLQGNNSPLHF.

This CDR3 reads CASTVGGVMNTEAFF. The CDR3, as DNA: TGTGCCAGTACGGTGGGGGGGGTCATGAACACTGAAGCTTTCTTT. J is TRBJ1-1 and V is TRBV19; maybe TRBD1 (5 bases). Deletions cut 7 bases from V and 0 bases from J, with 15 bases between. This CDR3 has 15 residues. The germline V gene encodes CDR1 LNHDA and CDR2 SQIVND (reference sequence).

CDR3 region: CASRMRTGHNSPLHF. The CDR3, as DNA: TGTGCCAGCAGAATGAGGACAGGTCATAATTCACCCCTCCACTTT. The chain links TRBV3-1 (or the pseudogene TRBV3-2) to TRBJ1-6; the match to TRBD1 covers 7 bases. This CDR3 comprises 15 residues. The ends lost 6 bases at V and 5 bases at J; junction bases unmatched: 7. CDR1 LGHDT and CDR2 YNNKEL come from the germline V gene (reference sequence).

The chain joins TRBV7-8 to TRBJ2-7; 10 bases line up with TRBD1. The CDR3 contains 18 residues. From germline, CDR1 is SGHVS and CDR2 FQNEAQ. V gave up 5 bases and J gave up 2 bases; unmatched junction bases: 15. The DNA for the CDR3 is TGTGCCAGCAGCCCCGGGACAGGGGTAATTAGCGGCACCTACGAGCAGTACTTC. It yields the protein CASSPGTGVISGTYEQYF.

The rearrangement links TRBV7-9 to TRBJ1-1; TRBD1 matches 7 bases. CDR3 length equals 16 residues. J gave up 1 base and V 9 bases, and 14 bases lay outside the gene matches. The V gene's germline CDR1 is SEHNR and CDR2 FQNEAQ (reference sequence). CDR3 loop: CASKNIYRGRNTEAFF. The CDR3 DNA reads TGTGCCAGTAAGAATATATACAGGGGCAGGAACACTGAAGCTTTCTTT.

The chain employs TRBV18 and TRBJ1-1; unclear D gene. From germline, CDR1 is KGHSH and CDR2 LQKENI. Trimming removed 6 bases from V and 0 bases from J, with 11 bases in between. This CDR3 comprises 14 residues. For the CDR3, the DNA is TGTGCCAGCTCCCGCGGGGAGATGAACACTGAAGCTTTCTTT. As protein: CASSRGEMNTEAFF. Together with reference TRBV18 and TRBJ1-1, the CDR3 gives the full variable domain: NAGVMQNPRHLVRRRGQEARLRCSPMKGHSHVYWYRQLPEEGLKFMVYLQKENIIDESGMPKERFSAEFPKEGPSILRIQQVVRGDSAAYFCASSRGEMNTEAFFGQGTRLTVV.